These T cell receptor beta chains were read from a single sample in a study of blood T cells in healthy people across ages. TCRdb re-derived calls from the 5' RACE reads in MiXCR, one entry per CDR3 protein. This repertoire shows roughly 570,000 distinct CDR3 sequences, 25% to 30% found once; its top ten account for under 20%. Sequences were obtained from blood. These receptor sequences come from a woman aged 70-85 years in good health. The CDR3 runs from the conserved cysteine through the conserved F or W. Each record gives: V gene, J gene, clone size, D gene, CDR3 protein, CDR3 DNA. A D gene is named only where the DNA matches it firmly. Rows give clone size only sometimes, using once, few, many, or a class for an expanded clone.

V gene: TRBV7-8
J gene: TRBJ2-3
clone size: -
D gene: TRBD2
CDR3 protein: CASSYAGGPQDTQYF
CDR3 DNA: TGTGCCAGCAGCTACGCGGGGGGGCCACAAGATACGCAGTATTTT

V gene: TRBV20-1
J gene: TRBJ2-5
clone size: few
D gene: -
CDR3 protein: CSASGHNQETQYF
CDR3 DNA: TGCAGTGCCTCGGGACACAACCAAGAGACCCAGTACTTC

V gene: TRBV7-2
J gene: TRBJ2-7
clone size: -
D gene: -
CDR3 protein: CASSLPYYEQYF
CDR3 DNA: TGTGCCAGCAGCCTACCCTACTACGAGCAGTACTTC

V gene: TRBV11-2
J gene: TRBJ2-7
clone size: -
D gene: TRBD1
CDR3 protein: CASSVTGAPSYEQYF
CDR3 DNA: TGTGCCAGCAGCGTTACAGGGGCCCCCTCCTACGAGCAGTACTTC

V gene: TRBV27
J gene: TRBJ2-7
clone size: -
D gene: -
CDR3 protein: CASSLGPGSPSEQYF
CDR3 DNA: TGTGCCAGCAGTTTGGGCCCCGGGTCTCCTAGCGAGCAGTACTTC

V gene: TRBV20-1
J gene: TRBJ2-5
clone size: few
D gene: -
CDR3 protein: CSATDSVATQYF
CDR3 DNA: TGCAGTGCTACTGACTCGGTTGCGACCCAGTACTTC

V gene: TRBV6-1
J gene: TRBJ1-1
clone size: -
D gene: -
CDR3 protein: CASRMWGNNWAFF
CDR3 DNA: TGTGCCAGCAGGATGTGGGGGAACAATTGGGCTTTCTTT

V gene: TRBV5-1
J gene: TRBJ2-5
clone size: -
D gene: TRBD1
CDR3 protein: CASKIAGTAQETQYF
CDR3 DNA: TGCGCCAGCAAAATTGCCGGGACAGCACAAGAGACCCAGTACTTC

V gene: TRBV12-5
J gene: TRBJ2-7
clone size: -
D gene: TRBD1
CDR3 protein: CASGSGQGQTYEQYF
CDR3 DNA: TGTGCTAGTGGTTCCGGACAGGGCCAAACCTACGAGCAGTACTTC

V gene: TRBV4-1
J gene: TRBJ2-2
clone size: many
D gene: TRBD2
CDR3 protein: CASSQDKTSGGDTGELFF
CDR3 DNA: TGCGCCAGCAGCCAAGATAAAACTAGCGGGGGAGACACCGGGGAGCTGTTTTTT

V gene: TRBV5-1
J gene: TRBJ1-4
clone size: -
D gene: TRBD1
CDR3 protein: CASSTQGAANEKLFF
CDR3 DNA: TGCGCCAGCAGCACACAGGGGGCGGCTAATGAAAAACTGTTTTTT

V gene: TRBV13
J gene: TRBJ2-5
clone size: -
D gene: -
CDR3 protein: CASSLGTEGRETQYF
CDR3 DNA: TGTGCCAGCAGCTTGGGGACGGAGGGGCGAGAGACCCAGTACTTC